The 7 T cell receptor beta chains presented below share a single source sample, sequenced in a study of blood T cell repertoires in COVID-19. The repertoire was sequenced with immunoSEQ multiplex PCR; TCRdb's copy has only in-frame clones and lacks some. The sample contains 200,000 to 250,000 clones, approximately 85% of which appear only once. Source material: peripheral blood. The receptors were sampled from a woman of 80 years or more with COVID-19, enrolled during active disease.

The chain couples TRBV27 to TRBJ2-7, with 9 nucleotides matching TRBD1. CDR1 is MNHEY and CDR2 is SMNVEV in the germline V gene (reference sequence). This CDR3 region has 16 residues. V gave up 8 bases and J gave up 2 bases; unmatched junction bases: 13. CDR3 nucleotide sequence: TGTGCCAGCCTATACCCCGAGCGGGACAGGGCCTACGAGCAGTACTTC. This translates into CASLYPERDRAYEQYF.

The V call is TRBV7-8, the J call TRBJ1-5; D is unresolved. Germline loops: CDR1 SGHVS, CDR2 FQNEAQ. The CDR3 is 13 amino acids. Trimming pared 1 base from V and 4 bases from J, leaving 5 bases between. The chain's CDR3 is CASSLVRNQPQHF. CDR3 coding DNA: TGTGCCAGCAGCTTAGTCCGTAATCAGCCCCAGCATTTT.

The chain employs TRBV5-1 and TRBJ1-1, with 7 bases that match TRBD1. The CDR3 sequence is 14 residues long. V trimming: 3 bases; J trimming: 4 bases; junction bases outside the gene matches: 6. CDR1 SGHRS and CDR2 YFSETQ come from the germline V gene. Written as DNA, the CDR3 is TGCGCCAGCAGCTCGGGACAGACGGGCACTGAAGCTTTCTTT. It specifies CASSSGQTGTEAFF.

This chain uses TRBV29-1 with TRBJ1-2; 7 nucleotides line up with TRBD1. The CDR3 runs 13 residues. The V segment lost 5 bases and the J segment 3 bases; nucleotides outside the gene matches: 6. Per the germline V gene, CDR1 is SQVTM and CDR2 is ANQGSEA. CDR3 sequence reads: CSVREDRDYGYTF. The CDR3 bases are TGCAGCGTTCGCGAAGACAGGGACTATGGCTACACCTTC.

V gene TRBV18 combines with J gene TRBJ1-2; D gene uncertain. V was pared by 3 bases and J by 3 bases, with 14 bases between. The CDR3 loop spans 15 amino acids. The germline V gene has CDR1 KGHSH and CDR2 LQKENI. This CDR3 is CASSPLQKSDYGYTF. DNA of the CDR3: TGTGCCAGCTCACCTTTACAGAAGTCGGACTATGGCTACACCTTC.

The CDR3 DNA is TGTGCTAGTGGTTTGGGTCTAGCGGGAATAACAGATACGCAGTATTTT. It codes for CASGLGLAGITDTQYF. The rearrangement joins TRBV12-5 to TRBJ2-3; 9 positions agree with TRBD2. V was pared by 1 base and J by 3 bases, with 5 bases of the junction left unmatched. The germline CDR1 and CDR2 sequences are LGHNT and FRNRAP. This CDR3 region has 16 residues.

This chain links TRBV19 with TRBJ2-1; D is undetermined. Deletions cut 1 base from V and 6 bases from J, with 4 bases between. Germline-derived CDR1 and CDR2 are LNHDA and SQIVND (reference sequence). CDR3 length equals 12 residues. The CDR3 loop reads CASSIGGNEQFF. CDR3 coding DNA: TGTGCCAGTAGTATAGGAGGCAATGAGCAGTTCTTC.